Detailed here is one TCR beta chain. Its antigen remains unidentified. The study ran its PCR with 60 Vbeta and 13 Jbeta primers. Libraries were prepared by immunoSEQ multiplex PCR; TCRdb keeps only in-frame clonotypes and omits some of them. The sample consists of 170,000 or so clones, around 82% of them appearing once. Trimming pared 0 bases from V and 3 bases from J, leaving 7 bases between. The CDR3 is made up of 14 amino acids. The germline V gene has CDR1 SGHRS and CDR2 YFSETQ. This record belongs to a study of cytomegalovirus exposure and HLA in healthy donors. Study information: The 100 million to 140 million unique TCR beta sequences, from approximately 170 million T cells, were found by an earlier analysis. Study outcomes and limitations: Cytomegalovirus-associated status was assigned to around 160 TCR beta chains. Most TCR sequences were seen very rarely across donors, but some public TCRs occurred in many. The authors assumed roughly uniform sequencing depth across donors for presence/absence analyses.

The chain carries TRBV5-1 and TRBJ2-1; D gene unclear. The sequenced sample was PBMCs. The source is a boy younger than 10 in good health and CMV-seronegative. Here the CDR3 DNA reads TGCGCCAGCAGCTTGGAGTCAGGCTACAATGAGCAGTTCTTC. Translation gives CASSLESGYNEQFF.